This T cell receptor (beta chain) stems from a study of Tregs in tolerant kidney transplant recipients. The germline gives CDR1 MNHEY, CDR2 SVGAGI. The CDR3 has 13 residues. Deletions cut 6 bases from V and 7 bases from J, with 12 bases between. This clone was seen once. TCRdb's table, derived via immunoSEQ multiplex PCR, lists solely in-frame clones and lacks some. This repertoire shows about 240,000 clones, roughly 80% found once; its top ten account for less than 0.75%. The rearrangement joins TRBV6-5 to TRBJ1-4; no reliable D call. This TCR was sampled from a human donor in good health. Sequences were obtained from CD4+ T cells from blood. The CDR3 DNA sequence: TGTGCCAGCAGACGGGAGTTCGGTGAAAAACTGTTTTTT. Translation: CASRREFGEKLFF.